These T cell receptor beta chains were read from a single sample in a study of blood T cell repertoires in COVID-19. TCRdb keeps only in-frame clones here, not all; method: immunoSEQ multiplex PCR. The table has 210,000 or so clones, roughly 80% seen once. Material: peripheral blood. These receptors all come from a human donor in a cohort sampled during active COVID-19. The CDR3 runs from the conserved cysteine through the conserved F or W. A D gene is named only where the DNA matches it firmly. Expanded clones get a size class; other rows say once, few or many, or leave the size out.

>many|-|TRBJ2-3|TRBV6-5
TGTGCCAGCAGTTACACGACAGGTTTCTCGGATACGCAGTATTTT
CASSYTTGFSDTQYF
>few|-|TRBJ1-2|TRBV28
TGTGCCAGCAGCCTACAGTATGGCTACACCTTC
CASSLQYGYTF
>-|-|TRBJ1-5|TRBV4-3
TGCGCCAGCAGCCAAGGCGGTGTCTATAGCAATCAGCCCCAGCATTTT
CASSQGGVYSNQPQHF
>-|-|TRBJ1-2|TRBV6-2/TRBV6-3
TGTGCCAGCAGTACCCCGGGGGGCGCATATGGCTACACCTTC
CASSTPGGAYGYTF
>-|TRBD1|TRBJ1-4|TRBV5-1
TGCGCCAGCAACTTACAGGGGGGCAGTGAAAAACTGTTTTTT
CASNLQGGSEKLFF
>-|TRBD1|TRBJ2-5|TRBV4-1
TGCGCCAGCAGCCAAGCCGCCCAGACAGGGTGGGAGACCCAGTACTTC
CASSQAAQTGWETQYF
>-|TRBD1|TRBJ1-1|TRBV5-1
TGCGCCAGCAGCTTCAGGGGGCGGGGCACTGAAGCTTTCTTT
CASSFRGRGTEAFF
>-|-|TRBJ1-1|TRBV7-9
TGTGCCAGCAGCGCCCGACAGGCACCCTACTCTGAAGCTTTCTTT
CASSARQAPYSEAFF
>-|-|TRBJ1-2|TRBV24-1
TGTGCCACCAGTGCCGGAGGCGTCGGACTAGGTGGCTACACCTTC
CATSAGGVGLGGYTF
>-|TRBD1|TRBJ2-7|TRBV5-1
TGCGCCAGCAGCTTTAGGACAGGGTTGGACGAGCAGTACTTC
CASSFRTGLDEQYF
>-|-|TRBJ2-7|TRBV4-2
TGTGCCAGCAGCCAAGATCTCCCCTCATCGGGGGAGAGGCACTACGAGCAGTACTTC
CASSQDLPSSGERHYEQYF
>-|TRBD1|TRBJ1-6|TRBV28
TGTGCCAGCAGAACCGGGACAGCCAATTCACCCCTCCACTTT
CASRTGTANSPLHF
>-|-|TRBJ1-2|TRBV7-9
TGTGCCAGCAGCTTATACCAAAGAGTTCGAGACAAAATCTATGGCTACACCTTC
CASSLYQRVRDKIYGYTF
>-|TRBD2|TRBJ2-2|TRBV30
TGTGCCTGGAGTGTTGTGGGGACTACATACACCGGGGAGCTGTTTTTT
CAWSVVGTTYTGELFF
>-|TRBD1|TRBJ1-2|TRBV10-3
TGTGCCATCTGGAGGGGGCAGAACTATGGCTACACCTTC
CAIWRGQNYGYTF
>-|TRBD2|TRBJ2-3|TRBV19
TGTGCCAGTAGCCCCGCGGGAGCGGCAGATACGCAGTATTTT
CASSPAGAADTQYF
>-|-|TRBJ2-7|TRBV4-3
TGCGCCAGCAGCCAAGCAATAGCGGTAATCTACGAGCAGTACTTC
CASSQAIAVIYEQYF
>-|-|TRBJ1-4|TRBV2
TGTGCCAGCAGTGCAGAGGGTATATTTGAAAAACTGTTTTTT
CASSAEGIFEKLFF
>-|TRBD2|TRBJ2-7|TRBV10-2
TGCGCCAGCAGTTCCGGACTAGCGGGTCCTTACGAGCAGTACTTC
CASSSGLAGPYEQYF
>-|-|TRBJ1-2|TRBV28
TGTGCCAGCAGCCGAGGAGCATTCTATGGCTACACCTTC
CASSRGAFYGYTF
>-|TRBD1|TRBJ2-1|TRBV27
TGTGCCAGCAGCCCTACCTGGGACAGGGTGCCCTACAATGAGCAGTTCTTC
CASSPTWDRVPYNEQFF
>-|TRBD1|TRBJ1-5|TRBV5-8
TGTGCCAGCAGCTTGGTACAGGGGGCGGGTCAGCCCCAGCATTTT
CASSLVQGAGQPQHF
>-|TRBD2|TRBJ2-3|TRBV5-1
TGCGCCAGCAGCCCCGGGACTAGCGGATACACAGATACGCAGTATTTT
CASSPGTSGYTDTQYF
>-|TRBD1|TRBJ1-2|TRBV5-1
TGCGCCAGCAGCCTTGACAGGGCGCCTGGCTACACCTTC
CASSLDRAPGYTF
>-|TRBD2|TRBJ2-3|TRBV27
TGTGCCAGCAGTCTGAGCGGGAGGGTGGCAGATACGCAGTATTTT
CASSLSGRVADTQYF
>-|TRBD2|TRBJ2-1|TRBV3-1/TRBV3-2
TGTGCCAGCAGCCGGACTAGCGGGAGGCACAATGAGCAGTTCTTC
CASSRTSGRHNEQFF
>-|-|TRBJ2-7|TRBV6-5
TGTGCCAGCAGTTACTCGAAAGTTGCGGCCGAGCAGTACTTC
CASSYSKVAAEQYF
>-|-|TRBJ1-3|TRBV6-5
TGTGCCAGCAGGTTAGACAGGATCTCTGGAAACACCATATATTTT
CASRLDRISGNTIYF
>-|-|TRBJ2-5|TRBV6-5
TGTGCCAGCAGTCATTCGACTAGAAGAGAGACCCAGTACTTC
CASSHSTRRETQYF
>few|-|TRBJ1-1|TRBV5-4
TGTGCCAGCAGCTTGGATTTAGACAGCCCGAACACTGAAGCTTTCTTT
CASSLDLDSPNTEAFF
>-|TRBD2|TRBJ2-1|TRBV5-1
TGCGCCAGCAGCTTGGAGAGCGGGAGATGGGATGAGCAGTTCTTC
CASSLESGRWDEQFF
>-|TRBD2|TRBJ2-7|TRBV15
TGTGCCACCAGCAGGGGGCCAGCGGGAGGCCACGAGCAGTACTTC
CATSRGPAGGHEQYF
>-|TRBD1|TRBJ2-7|TRBV27
TGTGCCAGCACCAGGGACAGGGGGGGCGAGCAGTACTTC
CASTRDRGGEQYF
>-|TRBD1|TRBJ1-2|TRBV7-8
TGTGCCAGCAGGAGGGACAGAGCTAACTATGGCTACACCTTC
CASRRDRANYGYTF
>-|-|TRBJ2-7|TRBV5-1
TGCGCCAGCAGCTCCTCCACTCTTTCCTACGAGCAGTACTTC
CASSSSTLSYEQYF
>-|-|TRBJ2-3|TRBV4-3
TGCGCCAGCAGCCAAGAAAGGCCTAGAGATACGCAGTATTTT
CASSQERPRDTQYF
>-|-|TRBJ2-7|TRBV27
TGTGCCAGCAGAGGGGCTTCCTCATCCTACGAGCAGTACTTC
CASRGASSSYEQYF
>-|-|TRBJ2-3|TRBV3-1/TRBV3-2
TGTGCCAGCAGCCAACAGGCGGGTACAGATACGCAGTATTTT
CASSQQAGTDTQYF
>-|-|TRBJ1-3|TRBV5-1
TGCGCCAGCAGCTTGGCCGATGGCAGGGGAGGAAACACCATATATTTT
CASSLADGRGGNTIYF
>-|-|TRBJ1-1|TRBV29-1
TGCAGCGTTGGGAGGTCGAACACTGAAGCTTTCTTT
CSVGRSNTEAFF
>-|TRBD1|TRBJ1-2|TRBV19
TGTGCCAGTACCAGGACAGGGGGCAACTATGGCTACACCTTC
CASTRTGGNYGYTF